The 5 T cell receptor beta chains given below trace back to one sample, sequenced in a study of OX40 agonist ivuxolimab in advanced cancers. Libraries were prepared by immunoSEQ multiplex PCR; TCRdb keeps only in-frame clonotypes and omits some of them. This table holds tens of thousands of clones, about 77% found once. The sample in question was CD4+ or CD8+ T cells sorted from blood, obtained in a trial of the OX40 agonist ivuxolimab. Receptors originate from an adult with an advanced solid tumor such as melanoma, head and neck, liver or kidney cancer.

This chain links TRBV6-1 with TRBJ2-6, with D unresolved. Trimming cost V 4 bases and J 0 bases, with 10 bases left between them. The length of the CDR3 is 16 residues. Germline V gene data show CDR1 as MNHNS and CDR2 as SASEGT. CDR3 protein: CASSAMRPSGANVLTF. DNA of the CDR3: TGTGCCAGCAGTGCGATGCGGCCCTCTGGGGCCAACGTCCTGACTTTC.

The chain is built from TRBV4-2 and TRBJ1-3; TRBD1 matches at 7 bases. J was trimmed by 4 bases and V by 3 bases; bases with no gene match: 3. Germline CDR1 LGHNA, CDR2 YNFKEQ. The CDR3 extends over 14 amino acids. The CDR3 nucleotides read TGTGCCAGCAGCCAGTCGGGACAGGGAAACACCATATATTTT. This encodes CASSQSGQGNTIYF.

This CDR3 reads CARRPSAGGLTYEQYF. CDR3 nucleotides: TGTGCCAGAAGACCTTCAGCGGGGGGACTCACCTACGAGCAGTACTTC. The V and J genes are TRBV7-5 and TRBJ2-7; the DNA was not used to check the table's D call, TRBD2. TRBV7-5 is designated a pseudogene. The CDR3 runs to 16 residues.

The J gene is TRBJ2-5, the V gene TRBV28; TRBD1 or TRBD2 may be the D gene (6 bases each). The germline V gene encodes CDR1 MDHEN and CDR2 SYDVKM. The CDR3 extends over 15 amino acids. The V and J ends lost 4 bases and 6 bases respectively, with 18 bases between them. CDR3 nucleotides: TGTGCCAGCAGTTCGGGGGCACTCAGAACGAAGACCCAGTACTTC. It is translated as CASSSGALRTKTQYF.

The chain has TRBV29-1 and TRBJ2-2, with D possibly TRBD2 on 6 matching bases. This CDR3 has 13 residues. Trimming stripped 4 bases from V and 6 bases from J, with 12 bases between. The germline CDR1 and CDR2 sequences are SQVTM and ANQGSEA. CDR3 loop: CSVGRGRAGELFF. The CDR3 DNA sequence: TGCAGCGTTGGGAGGGGAAGGGCCGGGGAGCTGTTTTTT.